One sample yielded the 32 T cell receptor beta chains listed below, sequenced in a study of CD8+CD57+ T cells in acquired aplastic anemia. Profiles of TCR beta VDJ and CDR3 were generated from a genomic DNA template. TCRdb recomputed calls from the reads with MiXCR, one row per CDR3 protein. Of a few hundred thousand distinct CDR3 sequences listed, 30% to 35% are singletons. The specimen sequenced was sorted CD4+, CD8+, or CD8+CD57+ T cells (not recorded which) from PBMCs. These receptors were collected from a human donor in good health, serving as a control.

This clonotype was counted between two and nine times. This may stem from a read error, because a much larger clone lies one nucleotide away. The chain is built from TRBV19 and TRBJ1-3; D is uncertain. CDR3 length equals 11 residues. CDR1 is LNHDA and CDR2 is SQIVND in the germline V gene (reference sequence). The CDR3 DNA is TGTGCCAGTAGTTATGGAGACACCATATATTTT. It encodes CASSYGDTIYF.

The chain couples TRBV6-1 to TRBJ2-2, with a possible D match to TRBD2 (6 bases). Germline V lookup: CDR1 MNHNS, CDR2 SASEGT. The CDR3 spans 12 residues. Deletions cut 5 bases from V and 7 bases from J, with 8 bases between. In nucleotides, the CDR3 is TGTGCCAGCAGTCCGGGAGTCGGGGAGCTGTTTTTT. Translated, it gives CASSPGVGELFF.

The chain has TRBV2 and TRBJ1-2; 9 nucleotides agree with TRBD1. The CDR3 consists of 13 residues. Germline CDR1 SNHLY, CDR2 FYNNEI. The ends lost 6 bases at V and 6 bases at J; junction bases unmatched: 5. The CDR3 region is CASRGTGKDGYTF. Written as DNA, the CDR3 is TGTGCCAGCAGGGGGACAGGGAAGGATGGCTACACCTTC.

This chain links TRBV29-1 with TRBJ2-5, with D possibly matching TRBD2 (5 bases). With 7 bases removed from V and 5 bases from J, the gap between germline ends came to 11 bases. Germline loops: CDR1 SQVTM, CDR2 ANQGSEA. This CDR3 region has 11 residues. CDR3 sequence (DNA): TGCAGCGGAGGGTTGGGGGAGACCCAGTACTTC. Translation: CSGGLGETQYF.

This clonotype has at least ten counts. The chain recombines TRBV2 with TRBJ1-5; no clear D gene. This CDR3 spans 14 amino acids. The V and J ends lost 3 bases and 3 bases respectively, with 9 bases between them. Germline lookup yields CDR1 SNHLY and CDR2 FYNNEI. The CDR3 sequence: CASSDGRTNQPQHF. DNA for the CDR3: TGTGCCAGCAGTGACGGACGTACCAATCAGCCCCAGCATTTT.

This clonotype is medium-sized in the sample. The V gene is TRBV29-1, the J gene TRBJ2-7, with 13 bases identical to TRBD2. In germline, CDR1 is SQVTM, CDR2 ANQGSEA. This CDR3 comprises 14 residues. The junction had 6 bases not matched to a gene; V was cut back by 6 bases and J by 4 bases. The CDR3 sequence: CSVLGLAGRYEQYF. CDR3 in DNA: TGCAGCGTGCTGGGACTAGCGGGAAGGTACGAGCAGTACTTC.

The rearrangement joins TRBV6-2 or TRBV6-3 to TRBJ1-1; a possible D gene is TRBD1 (6 bases). The CDR3 consists of 20 residues. V was trimmed by 2 bases and J by 5 bases, leaving 30 bases between them. The V gene's germline CDR1 is MNHEY and CDR2 SVGEGT. The CDR3 sequence: CASSYGWGRGLGLGRTEAFF. DNA for the CDR3: TGTGCCAGCAGTTACGGTTGGGGCAGGGGTTTAGGGTTGGGAAGGACTGAAGCTTTCTTT.

This clonotype was detected many times. The chain recombines TRBV2 with TRBJ2-6, with TRBD1 identical over 7 bases. This CDR3 spans 17 amino acids. V gave up 6 bases and J gave up 0 bases; unmatched junction bases: 8. Germline CDR1 and CDR2: SNHLY and FYNNEI. DNA of the CDR3: TGTGCCAGCAGAAGGACAGGACCGAGCTCTGGGGCCAACGTCCTGACTTTC. Translating it yields CASRRTGPSSGANVLTF.

This clonotype was recorded many times. This chain connects TRBV24-1 to TRBJ2-7; D call uncertain. The V end was cut by 2 bases, the J end by 2 bases, with 15 bases between. Germline V CDR1 and CDR2: KGHDR, SFDVKD. CDR3 length: 16 amino acids. CDR3 region: CATSDSIRSVPYEQYF. The CDR3, as DNA: TGTGCCACCAGTGATTCCATTAGGTCGGTCCCCTACGAGCAGTACTTC.

This clonotype showed up just a few times. The rearrangement uses TRBV6-4 and TRBJ1-6; D is perhaps TRBD1 (6 bases). Germline V gene sequence: CDR1 MRHNA, CDR2 SNTAGT. This CDR3 is built from 17 residues. Trimming removed 5 bases at V and 11 bases at J, with 25 bases between. CDR3 nucleotides: TGTGCCAGCAGTCACACGCGGGGGGGTTTACAGGGCCCACCCCTCCACTTT. This codes for CASSHTRGGLQGPPLHF.

This chain links TRBV3-1 with TRBJ1-1; no clear D. The germline CDR1 and CDR2 sequences are LGHDT and YNNKEL (reference sequence). This CDR3 comprises 16 residues. Trimming took off 1 base at V and 3 bases at J, with 15 bases between the two ends. The CDR3 nucleotides are TGTGCCAGCAGCCAAGGAGGGTCGGAAGCGTACACTGAAGCTTTCTTT. Its translation: CASSQGGSEAYTEAFF.

As concerns this clonotype: This may stem from a read error, because a much larger clone lies one nucleotide away. The chain links TRBV6-5 to TRBJ1-2; TRBD1 agrees at 8 bases. Germline lookup yields CDR1 MNHEY and CDR2 SVGAGI. The CDR3 spans 14 residues. The CDR3 spells CASGYGQGKAGYTF. The CDR3 DNA reads TGTGCCAGCGGTTACGGACAGGGCAAGGCCGGCTACACCTTC.

This clonotype was observed many times. This chain connects TRBV10-3 to TRBJ2-1; 10 bases align to TRBD2. The CDR3 contains 17 residues. Per germline, CDR1 ENHRY and CDR2 SYGVKD. With 0 bases clipped from V and 6 bases from J, the junction kept 8 bases outside the gene matches. The CDR3 coding sequence is TGTGCCATCAGTGAGTCGGCGACTAGCGGGCGACTCAATGAGCAGTTCTTC. The encoded protein is CAISESATSGRLNEQFF.

The rearrangement joins TRBV19 to TRBJ1-2; a weak D match, TRBD1 (5 bases). The CDR3 covers 11 residues. Germline V CDR1 and CDR2: LNHDA, SQIVND (reference sequence). The V and J ends lost 3 bases and 8 bases respectively, with 7 bases between them. This CDR3 reads CASSIGTGYTF. As DNA, the CDR3 is TGTGCCAGTAGTATCGGGACCGGCTACACCTTC.

This clonotype has ten or more counts. The V call is TRBV7-7, the J call TRBJ1-1, with TRBD1 as a possible D gene (5 bases). With 5 bases removed from V and 1 base from J, the gap between germline ends came to 14 bases. CDR1 SSHAT and CDR2 FNYEAQ come from the germline V gene (reference sequence). The CDR3 runs 15 residues. For the CDR3, the DNA is TGTGCCAGCAGCCCGGCGGGACTCGAGAACACTGAAGCTTTCTTT. Protein: CASSPAGLENTEAFF.

This sequence joins TRBV7-9 and TRBJ2-7, with TRBD1 matching 12 bases. CDR3 length: 17 residues. The ends lost 5 bases at V and 6 bases at J; junction bases unmatched: 14. Germline CDR1 is SEHNR and CDR2 is FQNEAQ (reference sequence). CDR3 bases: TGTGCCAGCAGCACCCCCGGGACAGGGGGCAAGTTCGGCGAGCAGTACTTC. It translates to CASSTPGTGGKFGEQYF.

V gene TRBV19 combines with J gene TRBJ1-5; tentative D call: TRBD1 (5 bases). Germline V gives CDR1 LNHDA, CDR2 SQIVND (reference sequence). V lost 1 base, J lost 4 bases, and 11 bases lay in between. The CDR3 has 15 residues. CDR3 sequence reads: CASSIGQGLNQPQHF. The CDR3 region has the DNA TGTGCCAGTAGTATAGGCCAGGGATTAAATCAGCCCCAGCATTTT.

Concerning this clonotype itself: This may be a read error: a much more frequent sequence differs by one nucleotide. The chain couples TRBV5-1 to TRBJ2-7; perhaps TRBD1 as D (5 bases). V lost 0 bases, J lost 1 base, and 8 bases lay in between. The CDR3 length is 14 residues. Per the germline V gene, CDR1 is SGHRS and CDR2 is YFSETQ. The CDR3 sequence: CASSLGHRSYEQYF. DNA of the CDR3: TGCGCCAGCAGCTTGGGTCACAGGTCCTACGAGCAGTACTTC.

To note about this clonotype: A much bigger clone sits one base away, suggesting this may be a read error. This chain uses TRBV7-8 with TRBJ2-5, with 8 bases identical to TRBD1. This CDR3 is 14 amino acids long. The V gene's germline CDR1 is SGHVS and CDR2 FQNEAQ. CDR3 DNA: TGTGCCGGCAGCTATAGGACAGGGTTCAAAACCCAGTACTTC. Translated: CAGSYRTGFKTQYF.

As to this clonotype: This may be a read error: a much more frequent sequence differs by one nucleotide. This sequence joins TRBV7-6 and TRBJ2-1; TRBD2 is a possible D gene (6 bases). Between the trimmed V and J ends, which lost 5 bases and 0 bases, there was a span of 14 bases. The CDR3 runs to 16 residues. The germline V gene has CDR1 SGHVS and CDR2 FNYEAQ. CDR3 protein: CASSARGVRSYNEQFF. Here the CDR3 DNA reads TGTGCCAGCAGCGCCCGCGGGGTACGCTCCTACAATGAGCAGTTCTTC.

V is TRBV5-1 and J is TRBJ1-2, with D possibly being TRBD1 (6 bases). The CDR3 has 14 residues. CDR1 and CDR2 from the germline V gene are SGHRS and YFSETQ. The V end was cut by 4 bases, the J end by 8 bases, with 18 bases between. CDR3 loop: CASSPLGGAEGYTF. The CDR3 DNA reads TGCGCCAGCAGCCCCTTAGGGGGGGCAGAGGGCTACACCTTC.

V and J are TRBV2 and TRBJ2-7; the D gene could be TRBD1 or TRBD2 (5 bases each). Germline-derived CDR1 and CDR2 are SNHLY and FYNNEI. V lost 6 bases and J 3 bases, leaving 9 bases between the germline ends. The CDR3 sequence is 12 residues long. The CDR3 bases are TGTGCCAGCAGCGGGGACGGCTACGAGCAGTACGTC. This gives the protein CASSGDGYEQYV.

J is TRBJ2-1 and V is TRBV11-1; D may be TRBD1 (6 bases). The CDR3 spans 14 residues. V dropped 5 bases and J dropped 3 bases, with 11 bases sitting between them. Germline CDR1 and CDR2: SGHAT and FQDESV (reference sequence). This chain's CDR3 is CASSPTGSYNEQFF. The CDR3 nucleotides read TGTGCCAGCAGCCCTACAGGGAGCTACAATGAGCAGTTCTTC.

This clonotype has a count of ten or more. In DNA, the CDR3 is TGTGCCAGCAGCTCCTCCCCTGAGCAGTTCTTC. Protein: CASSSSPEQFF. V is TRBV7-2 and J is TRBJ2-1; D gene ambiguous. The CDR3 covers 11 residues. Looked up from germline, CDR1 is SGHTA and CDR2 is FQGNSA. V lost 4 bases and J 9 bases, leaving 7 bases between the germline ends.

This chain connects TRBV5-1 to TRBJ1-5; the D gene is possibly TRBD1 (6 bases). Trimming cost V 0 bases and J 7 bases, with 14 bases left between them. This CDR3 region has 15 residues. Germline assignment: CDR1 SGHRS and CDR2 YFSETQ. Here the CDR3 reads CASSLEPGVDQPQHF. The CDR3, as DNA: TGCGCCAGCAGCTTGGAGCCAGGGGTAGACCAGCCCCAGCATTTT.

The sample holds a few counts of this clonotype. A much larger clone is a single base away; this may be a read error. The chain combines TRBV11-1 with TRBJ2-1; D unclear. CDR1 SGHAT and CDR2 FQDESV come from the germline V gene (reference sequence). Trimming took off 5 bases at V and 8 bases at J, with 16 bases between the two ends. The CDR3 consists of 14 residues. The CDR3 spells CASSMSTAWDEQFF. As DNA, the CDR3 is TGTGCCAGCAGCATGAGTACCGCCTGGGATGAGCAGTTCTTC. Together with reference TRBV11-1 and TRBJ2-1, the CDR3 gives the full variable domain: EAEVAQSPRYKITEKSQAVAFWCDPISGHATLYWYRQILGQGPELLVQFQDESVVDDSQLPKDRFSAERLKGVDSTLKIQPAELGDSAMYLCASSMSTAWDEQFFGPGTRLTVL.

This sequence joins TRBV5-1 and TRBJ1-2; 7 bases map to TRBD1. The V and J ends lost 4 bases and 4 bases, in that order; junction bases with no gene match: 10. The CDR3 extends over 15 amino acids. Germline lookup yields CDR1 SGHRS and CDR2 YFSETQ. This CDR3 is CASSAGDRPVYGYTF. CDR3 nucleotides: TGCGCCAGCAGCGCGGGGGACAGACCAGTCTATGGCTACACCTTC.

Many counts were recorded for this clonotype. The chain recombines TRBV5-5 with TRBJ1-1; perhaps TRBD1 as D (5 bases). The germline V gene encodes CDR1 SGHKS and CDR2 YYEKEE (reference sequence). CDR3 size: 14 residues. Trimming removed 4 bases from V and 6 bases from J, with 16 bases in between. The CDR3 spells CASSHARGGPEAFF. The CDR3 nucleotides are TGTGCCAGCAGCCACGCGAGGGGAGGCCCTGAAGCTTTCTTT.

This chain links TRBV2 with TRBJ2-7; a weak D match, TRBD2 (5 bases). The CDR3 is 13 amino acids. V lost 7 bases and J 3 bases, leaving 13 bases between the germline ends. Germline V gene lookup returns CDR1 SNHLY and CDR2 FYNNEI. CDR3 sequence: CASIEDGGYEQYF. CDR3 DNA: TGTGCCAGCATAGAGGACGGAGGCTACGAGCAGTACTTC. Variable domain in full (rest from reference TRBV2 and TRBJ2-7): EPEVTQTPSHQVTQMGQEVILRCVPISNHLYFYWYRQILGQKVEFLVSFYNNEISEKSEIFDDQFSVERPDGSNFTLKIRSTKLEDSAMYFCASIEDGGYEQYFGPGTRLTVT.

This clonotype was seen just once. V gene TRBV20-1 combines with J gene TRBJ2-7; D is possibly TRBD2 (6 bases). This CDR3 contains 15 residues. Trimming pared 3 bases from V and 3 bases from J, leaving 18 bases between. Germline V lookup: CDR1 DFQATT, CDR2 SNEGSKA (reference sequence). CDR3 loop: CSARRFGGTSYEQYF. Written as DNA, the CDR3 is TGCAGTGCTAGGAGGTTTGGGGGGACGAGCTACGAGCAGTACTTC.

In its sample, this clonotype was seen many times. The chain has TRBV5-1 and TRBJ2-7, with D tentatively TRBD1 or TRBD2 (5 bases each). Germline CDR1 is SGHRS and CDR2 is YFSETQ. The V end lost 0 bases, the J end lost 2 bases, and 9 bases lay between the germline ends. CDR3 length equals 14 residues. For the CDR3, the DNA is TGCGCCAGCAGCTTGGCTCCGGGGCCCTACGAGCAGTACTTC. It is translated as CASSLAPGPYEQYF.

This clonotype appeared many times. The rearrangement links TRBV7-6 to TRBJ2-7; D possibly corresponds to TRBD2 (6 bases). Germline V CDR1 and CDR2: SGHVS, FNYEAQ. The V gene lost 5 bases and the J gene lost 7 bases, with 9 bases spanning the gap. This CDR3 is built from 11 residues. The CDR3 region has the DNA TGTGCCAGCAGCCATGGGGGGGAGCAGTACTTC. It codes for CASSHGGEQYF.